These T cell receptor beta chains were read from a single sample in a study of blood T cell repertoires in COVID-19. The table came from immunoSEQ multiplex PCR; TCRdb's copy has only in-frame clones and leaves some out. The table lists some 180,000 clones, 65% to 85% of them singletons. Sequencing was performed on peripheral blood. The receptors here all came from a woman in her 70s who had recovered from COVID-19. Each CDR3 is given with its conserved first and last residue. The order of the fields is CDR3 length, V gene, D gene, clone size, J gene, CDR3 DNA, CDR3 protein. The D gene is left open where the match is weak. Clone size is given for some rows only: seen once, a few or many times, or a class if the clone is expanded.

14	TRBV28	TRBD2	.	TRBJ2-7	TGTGCCAGCATCGCTAGCGGGCCTTCCTACGAGCAGTACTTC	CASIASGPSYEQYF
15	TRBV2	.	.	TRBJ1-3	TGTGCCAGCAGTGCCTCCGACGGGGGTGGAAACACCATATATTTT	CASSASDGGGNTIYF
13	TRBV7-7	.	few	TRBJ2-7	TGTGCTAGCAGCCCAGGTAGCGCAAACGAGCAGTACTTC	CASSPGSANEQYF
15	TRBV19	TRBD1	.	TRBJ1-2	TGTGCCAGTAGTAAGACAGGGGCCGTGGGCTATGGCTACACCTTC	CASSKTGAVGYGYTF
11	TRBV2	.	.	TRBJ1-5	TGTGCCAGCAGTGACCGGGAGCCCCAGCATTTT	CASSDREPQHF
15	TRBV5-1	TRBD1	.	TRBJ2-1	TGCGCCAGCAGTGGGGGACAGAGCTCCTACAATGAGCAGTTCTTC	CASSGGQSSYNEQFF
18	TRBV14	TRBD1	.	TRBJ1-1	TGTGCCAGCAGCCAAAGACTTACCGGGACAGGCATGAACACTGAAGCTTTCTTT	CASSQRLTGTGMNTEAFF
15	TRBV6-2/TRBV6-3	.	.	TRBJ1-5	TGTGCCACCAGCCCGTGGGCAGGGAAGGATCAGCCCCAGCATTTT	CATSPWAGKDQPQHF
13	TRBV7-3	.	.	TRBJ2-5	TGTGCCAGCAGCCGCACAGATCGGGAGACCCAGTACTTC	CASSRTDRETQYF
14	TRBV7-9	TRBD1	.	TRBJ2-1	TGTGCCAGCAGCTTAAGACAGGGCGGCAATGAGCAGTTCTTC	CASSLRQGGNEQFF
14	TRBV7-2	.	.	TRBJ1-6	TGTGCCAGCAGCCCACGGACAGCTAATTCACCCCTCCACTTT	CASSPRTANSPLHF
15	TRBV5-1	TRBD1	.	TRBJ2-7	TGCGCCAGCAGCTTGCGGACAGGTGGGGCAGGGGAGCAGTACTTC	CASSLRTGGAGEQYF
15	TRBV7-2	TRBD1	.	TRBJ1-6	TGTGCCAGCAGCTCGACAGGGCCCTATAATTCACCCCTCCACTTT	CASSSTGPYNSPLHF
14	TRBV2	.	.	TRBJ1-5	TGTGCCAGCAGTGATGAGGGAAGAAATCAGCCCCAGCATTTT	CASSDEGRNQPQHF
15	TRBV30	TRBD2	.	TRBJ2-1	TGTGCCTGGAGAAGACTAGCGGGGGGCTACAATGAGCAGTTCTTC	CAWRRLAGGYNEQFF
16	TRBV24-1	TRBD1	once	TRBJ2-1	TGTGCCACCAGTGACCCGGCAGACAGGGATGACAATGAGCAGTTCTTC	CATSDPADRDDNEQFF
14	TRBV3-1/TRBV3-2	.	.	TRBJ2-5	TGTGCCAGCAGCCAGTGGCGGGACCAAGAGACCCAGTACTTC	CASSQWRDQETQYF
15	TRBV18	TRBD1	once	TRBJ2-7	TGTGCCAGCTCACCGCTTGGGGACAGGGCAACCGAGCAGTACTTC	CASSPLGDRATEQYF
13	TRBV30	TRBD1	.	TRBJ1-2	TGTGCCTGGAGCGGGGGCAGGGGGGATGGCTACACCTTC	CAWSGGRGDGYTF
17	TRBV7-9	.	.	TRBJ2-6	TGTGCCAGCAGCTTAGGAGTCGGTCCGGTTGGGGCCAACGTCCTGACTTTC	CASSLGVGPVGANVLTF
20	TRBV2	TRBD1	once	TRBJ2-6	TGTGCCAGCAGCAACCCCCGGGTGAAGGGACAGCCTTCTGGGGCCAACGTCCTGACTTTC	CASSNPRVKGQPSGANVLTF
15	TRBV5-3	.	.	TRBJ2-1	TGTGCCAGAATCACGGGCACCCCGAGGGACAATGAGCAGTTCTTC	CARITGTPRDNEQFF
14	TRBV27	.	.	TRBJ2-3	TGTGCCAGCAGTTTACGCCTAGCGTTGGATACGCAGTATTTT	CASSLRLALDTQYF
15	TRBV7-2	.	.	TRBJ1-6	TGTGCCAGCAGCCCGATTGTGGCCAACCCTTCACCCCTCCACTTT	CASSPIVANPSPLHF
10	TRBV27	.	.	TRBJ2-3	TGTGCCACCGGCACAGATACGCAGTATTTT	CATGTDTQYF
14	TRBV5-1	.	.	TRBJ2-3	TGCGCCAGCAGCTTGGGTGGGACTGAGGATACGCAGTATTTT	CASSLGGTEDTQYF
16	TRBV5-1	.	.	TRBJ2-1	TGCGCCAGCAGCTCCGAGACTAGAAATGCCTACAATGAGCAGTTCTTC	CASSSETRNAYNEQFF
13	TRBV7-9	.	.	TRBJ1-1	TGTGCCAGCAGCATCCACAGTGACCCTGAAGCTTTCTTT	CASSIHSDPEAFF
12	TRBV27	.	.	TRBJ1-2	TGTGCCAGCAGTGGGGGGACCTATGGCTACACCTTC	CASSGGTYGYTF
16	TRBV5-4	TRBD2	.	TRBJ2-1	TGTGCCAGCAGCCACCGGACTAGCGGGGTTTACAATGAGCAGTTCTTC	CASSHRTSGVYNEQFF
14	TRBV15	TRBD1	.	TRBJ2-3	TGTGCCACCAGCAGCTGGACAGGGGAAGATACGCAGTATTTT	CATSSWTGEDTQYF
17	TRBV7-9	TRBD1	.	TRBJ2-1	TGTGCCAGCAGCCCCCTGATGGGACAGGGTTACGGCAATGAGCAGTTCTTC	CASSPLMGQGYGNEQFF
14	TRBV2	.	.	TRBJ2-1	TGTGCCAGCCGAGCCTTTTCCTCCCTAGATGAGCAGTTCTTC	CASRAFSSLDEQFF
13	TRBV14	.	.	TRBJ1-2	TGTGCCAGCAGCGCCGGGGGTGGCTATGGCTACACCTTC	CASSAGGGYGYTF
16	TRBV11-3	.	.	TRBJ2-1	TGTGCCAGCAGCTTTATGGCGTCAGGGTATCGCAATGAGCAGTTCTTC	CASSFMASGYRNEQFF
16	TRBV9	.	once	TRBJ1-4	TGTGCCAGCAGCCCTGGCGGGGGTTGGACTAATGAAAAACTGTTTTTT	CASSPGGGWTNEKLFF
13	TRBV12-3/TRBV12-4	TRBD2	once	TRBJ2-1	TGTGCCACCGCAGCGGGAACCTACAATGAGCAGTTCTTC	CATAAGTYNEQFF
16	TRBV10-3	.	.	TRBJ1-2	TGTGCCATCAGTGAGGGACACCCAGATGCAGGGTATGGCTACACCTTC	CAISEGHPDAGYGYTF
11	TRBV2	.	.	TRBJ2-1	TGTGCCAGCAGCGAGGGGGATGAGCAGTTCTTC	CASSEGDEQFF
14	TRBV5-8	.	.	TRBJ1-5	TGTGCCAGCCAGGATCAATATAGCAATCAGCCCCAGCATTTT	CASQDQYSNQPQHF
16	TRBV18	TRBD1	once	TRBJ2-5	TGTGCCAGCTCACCAGGGACAGGGGTCAGATCGGAGACCCAGTACTTC	CASSPGTGVRSETQYF
12	TRBV29-1	TRBD2	.	TRBJ2-1	TGCAGCGCTGGACTAGCGGGGGATGAGCAGTTCTTC	CSAGLAGDEQFF
17	TRBV4-1	TRBD1	.	TRBJ1-2	TGCGCCAGCAGCCAAGGGGGGGGACAGGGGTCCCTGTATGGCTACACCTTC	CASSQGGGQGSLYGYTF
16	TRBV7-6	TRBD1	.	TRBJ2-3	TGTGCCAGCAGCTTAGCGGGACAGGGGTTGTCAGATACGCAGTATTTT	CASSLAGQGLSDTQYF
16	TRBV4-3	TRBD2	.	TRBJ2-3	TGCGCCAGCAGCCAGATACTAGCGCCCTCCACAGATACGCAGTATTTT	CASSQILAPSTDTQYF
14	TRBV18	.	.	TRBJ2-1	TGTGCCAGCTCACCACAGAGGGACAACAATGAGCAGTTCTTC	CASSPQRDNNEQFF
14	TRBV5-4	TRBD2	.	TRBJ2-7	TGTGCCAGCAGCTCCCGGACTAGCACCGGCGAGCAGTACTTC	CASSSRTSTGEQYF
14	TRBV2	.	.	TRBJ1-4	TGTGCCAGCACTAGACAGAAATATAATGAAAAACTGTTTTTT	CASTRQKYNEKLFF
14	TRBV6-5	.	once	TRBJ1-5	TGTGCCAGCAGCCGCGGCCCCGGCGGACAGCCCCAGCATTTT	CASSRGPGGQPQHF
18	TRBV4-1	TRBD2	.	TRBJ2-2	TGCGCCAGCAGCCCCCAAGAGGCTAGCGGGAGCAGGGGGGGGGAGCTGTTTTTT	CASSPQEASGSRGGELFF
15	TRBV7-8	TRBD2	.	TRBJ2-3	TGTGCCAGCAGCTTAGCGGTTAGCGGGGCAGATACGCAGTATTTT	CASSLAVSGADTQYF
14	TRBV9	TRBD1	many	TRBJ1-2	TGTGCCAGCAGCGGCACAGGGGGCGACTATGGCTACACCTTC	CASSGTGGDYGYTF
14	TRBV27	TRBD1	.	TRBJ1-1	TGTGCCAGCACCCTGGACAGGCTTTCCACTGAAGCTTTCTTT	CASTLDRLSTEAFF
13	TRBV28	.	once	TRBJ2-7	TGTGCCAGCAGTTTAGCGGCGCCCTACGAGCAGTACTTC	CASSLAAPYEQYF
14	TRBV29-1	.	.	TRBJ2-5	TGCAGCGTGCATGGGACACTGTACCAAGAGACCCAGTACTTC	CSVHGTLYQETQYF
14	TRBV7-2	TRBD2	few	TRBJ2-5	TGTGCCAGCAGCTGGGGGGGTTCTCAGGAGACCCAGTACTTC	CASSWGGSQETQYF
17	TRBV19	TRBD2	.	TRBJ2-4	TGTGCCAGTAGTAAGGCGGGGGGCGATTTAGCCAAAAACATTCAGTACTTC	CASSKAGGDLAKNIQYF
12	TRBV12-3/TRBV12-4	TRBD1	.	TRBJ2-1	TGTGCCAGCAGTTTTCAGGGGGTAGAGCAGTTCTTC	CASSFQGVEQFF
16	TRBV18	.	.	TRBJ2-3	TGTGCCAGCTCACCACCGGGAGGTGGTGGCACAGATACGCAGTATTTT	CASSPPGGGGTDTQYF
16	TRBV2	TRBD2	.	TRBJ2-3	TGTGCCAGCAGTGAAGGGACGGGGGGGCCTAGGGATACGCAGTATTTT	CASSEGTGGPRDTQYF